This is a list of T cell receptor beta chains from one sample in a study of metastatic and nonmetastatic thyroid tumors. TCRdb re-analyzed the PCR reads through MiXCR. The sample records about 70,000 clones, more than 15% being singletons. Material: blood. These receptors were obtained from a female donor with papillary thyroid cancer or a benign thyroid nodule (not recorded which). Some clones in this sample may be carry-over from other donors' samples. Each CDR3 is given with its conserved first and last residue. Each record gives: J gene, V gene, D gene, clone size, CDR3 protein, CDR3 DNA. The D gene is left open where the match is weak. Expanded clones are given a class, and other clones once, few, many or no size at all.

J gene: TRBJ1-3; V gene: TRBV10-3; D gene: .; clone size: many; CDR3 protein: CAIRPDTSSGNTIYF; CDR3 DNA: TGTGCCATCAGGCCGGACACCAGCTCTGGAAACACCATATATTTT
J gene: TRBJ1-1; V gene: TRBV18; D gene: TRBD1; clone size: many; CDR3 protein: CASSPTGGNTEAFF; CDR3 DNA: TGTGCCAGCTCACCGACAGGGGGAAACACTGAAGCTTTCTTT
J gene: TRBJ1-2; V gene: TRBV11-2; D gene: .; clone size: .; CDR3 protein: CASSLGEVNYGYTF; CDR3 DNA: TGTGCCAGCAGCTTAGGGGAAGTTAACTATGGCTACACCTTC
J gene: TRBJ2-2; V gene: TRBV20-1; D gene: .; clone size: many; CDR3 protein: CSATGGWSTGELFF; CDR3 DNA: TGCAGTGCCACCGGGGGTTGGAGCACCGGGGAGCTGTTTTTT
J gene: TRBJ1-4; V gene: TRBV5-1; D gene: .; clone size: many; CDR3 protein: CASSGEDSFQGEKLFF; CDR3 DNA: TGCGCCAGCAGCGGGGAGGACAGTTTTCAAGGAGAAAAACTGTTTTTT
J gene: TRBJ1-1; V gene: TRBV2; D gene: .; clone size: few; CDR3 protein: CASSEEINTEAFF; CDR3 DNA: TGTGCCAGCAGTGAAGAGATTAACACTGAAGCTTTCTTT
J gene: TRBJ1-1; V gene: TRBV30; D gene: .; clone size: few; CDR3 protein: CAWSTIDRQNTEAFF; CDR3 DNA: TGTGCCTGGAGTACCATTGACAGGCAGAACACTGAAGCTTTCTTT
J gene: TRBJ2-7; V gene: TRBV30; D gene: .; clone size: .; CDR3 protein: CAWRTWGSSYEQYF; CDR3 DNA: TGTGCCTGGCGGACCTGGGGGAGCTCCTACGAGCAGTACTTC
J gene: TRBJ1-5; V gene: TRBV6-1; D gene: .; clone size: .; CDR3 protein: CASVVGRYSNQPQHF; CDR3 DNA: TGTGCCAGCGTCGTCGGACGATATAGCAATCAGCCCCAGCATTTT
J gene: TRBJ1-5; V gene: TRBV27; D gene: .; clone size: many; CDR3 protein: CASRLNGGNQPQHF; CDR3 DNA: TGTGCCAGCAGATTGAACGGGGGCAATCAGCCCCAGCATTTT
J gene: TRBJ2-7; V gene: TRBV30; D gene: .; clone size: many; CDR3 protein: CAWSVGSYEQYF; CDR3 DNA: TGTGCCTGGAGTGTAGGCAGCTACGAGCAGTACTTC
J gene: TRBJ2-1; V gene: TRBV4-1; D gene: .; clone size: many; CDR3 protein: CASSQDVELTQQFF; CDR3 DNA: TGCGCCAGCAGCCAAGATGTGGAGTTGACTCAGCAGTTCTTC
J gene: TRBJ2-7; V gene: TRBV11-2; D gene: TRBD2; clone size: .; CDR3 protein: CASSLDSWLAATGIEQYF; CDR3 DNA: TGTGCCAGCAGCTTAGATTCTTGGCTAGCGGCTACCGGCATCGAGCAGTACTTC
J gene: TRBJ2-7; V gene: TRBV13; D gene: TRBD1; clone size: many; CDR3 protein: CASSGDSTYEQYF; CDR3 DNA: TGTGCCAGCAGCGGGGACAGTACCTACGAGCAGTACTTC
J gene: TRBJ2-3; V gene: TRBV12-3/TRBV12-4; D gene: .; clone size: many; CDR3 protein: CASTLGVGSDTQYF; CDR3 DNA: TGTGCCAGCACCCTAGGGGTTGGGTCAGATACGCAGTATTTT
J gene: TRBJ2-5; V gene: TRBV6-1; D gene: .; clone size: few; CDR3 protein: CASTGSGIWETQYF; CDR3 DNA: TGTGCCAGCACGGGTAGCGGTATTTGGGAGACCCAGTACTTC
J gene: TRBJ2-7; V gene: TRBV10-2; D gene: .; clone size: .; CDR3 protein: CASSESASRSVEQYF; CDR3 DNA: TGCGCCAGCAGTGAGTCGGCTAGCAGGAGTGTCGAGCAGTACTTC
J gene: TRBJ1-2; V gene: TRBV29-1; D gene: .; clone size: many; CDR3 protein: CSVDPQNYGYTF; CDR3 DNA: TGCAGCGTTGACCCCCAAAACTATGGCTACACCTTC
J gene: TRBJ1-6; V gene: TRBV20-1; D gene: .; clone size: few; CDR3 protein: CSARRGGGESPLHF; CDR3 DNA: TGCAGTGCTAGAAGGGGGGGCGGGGAGTCACCCCTCCACTTT
J gene: TRBJ2-7; V gene: TRBV12-3/TRBV12-4; D gene: .; clone size: medium-sized; CDR3 protein: CASSPTGSEQYF; CDR3 DNA: TGTGCCAGCAGTCCCACGGGAAGCGAGCAGTACTTC
J gene: TRBJ2-2; V gene: TRBV2; D gene: .; clone size: .; CDR3 protein: CASTGYLSTGELFF; CDR3 DNA: TGTGCCAGCACGGGGTACCTTAGCACCGGGGAGCTGTTTTTT
J gene: TRBJ2-7; V gene: TRBV20-1; D gene: .; clone size: many; CDR3 protein: CSAHRDGSSYEQYF; CDR3 DNA: TGCAGTGCTCACCGGGACGGCAGCTCCTACGAGCAGTACTTC
J gene: TRBJ2-7; V gene: TRBV5-4; D gene: .; clone size: many; CDR3 protein: CASSRWDLFEQYF; CDR3 DNA: TGTGCCAGCAGCCGGTGGGACTTATTCGAGCAGTACTTC
J gene: TRBJ1-1; V gene: TRBV7-9; D gene: .; clone size: .; CDR3 protein: CASSLGGMNTEAFF; CDR3 DNA: TGTGCCAGCAGCTTAGGCGGTATGAACACTGAAGCTTTCTTT
J gene: TRBJ1-4; V gene: TRBV19; D gene: .; clone size: many; CDR3 protein: CASSDTVSREKLFF; CDR3 DNA: TGTGCCAGTAGTGATACAGTGAGCCGGGAAAAACTGTTTTTT
J gene: TRBJ1-2; V gene: TRBV6-1; D gene: TRBD1; clone size: many; CDR3 protein: CASSPVTGTGNYGYTF; CDR3 DNA: TGTGCCAGCAGTCCAGTGACCGGGACAGGGAACTATGGCTACACCTTC
J gene: TRBJ2-3; V gene: TRBV19; D gene: TRBD1; clone size: many; CDR3 protein: CASSIKGQGKPDTQYF; CDR3 DNA: TGTGCCAGTAGTATCAAGGGACAGGGGAAGCCAGATACGCAGTATTTT
J gene: TRBJ2-2; V gene: TRBV20-1; D gene: .; clone size: many; CDR3 protein: CSARGGGAAGELFF; CDR3 DNA: TGCAGTGCTAGGGGTGGGGGCGCCGCCGGGGAGCTGTTTTTT
J gene: TRBJ2-3; V gene: TRBV2; D gene: .; clone size: many; CDR3 protein: CASRAYPKYF; CDR3 DNA: TGTGCCAGCAGAGCCTATCCGAAGTATTTT
J gene: TRBJ2-7; V gene: TRBV5-5; D gene: .; clone size: many; CDR3 protein: CASSLAGVGLYEQYF; CDR3 DNA: TGTGCCAGCAGCTTGGCAGGGGTCGGGCTCTACGAGCAGTACTTC